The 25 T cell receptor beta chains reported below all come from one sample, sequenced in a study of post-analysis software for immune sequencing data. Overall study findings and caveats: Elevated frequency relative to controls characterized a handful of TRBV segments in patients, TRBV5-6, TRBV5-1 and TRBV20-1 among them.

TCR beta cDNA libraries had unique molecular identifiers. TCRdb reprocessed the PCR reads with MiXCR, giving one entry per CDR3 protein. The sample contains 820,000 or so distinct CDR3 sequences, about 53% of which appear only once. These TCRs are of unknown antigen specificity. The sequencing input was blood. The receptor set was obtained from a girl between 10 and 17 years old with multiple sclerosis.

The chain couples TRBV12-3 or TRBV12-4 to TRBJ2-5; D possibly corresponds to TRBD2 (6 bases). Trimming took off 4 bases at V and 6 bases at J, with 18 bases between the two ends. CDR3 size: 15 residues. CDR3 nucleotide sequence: TGTGCCAGCAGTTCCCGGGACTCCCGGCAAAAGACCCAGTACTTC. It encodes CASSSRDSRQKTQYF.

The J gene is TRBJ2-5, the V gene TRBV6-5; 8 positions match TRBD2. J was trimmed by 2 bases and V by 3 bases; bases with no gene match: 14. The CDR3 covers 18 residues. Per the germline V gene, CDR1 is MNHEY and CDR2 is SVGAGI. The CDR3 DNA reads TGTGCCAGCAGTTATTCACCGACGCTTATAGCGGGGCAAGAGACCCAGTACTTC. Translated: CASSYSPTLIAGQETQYF.

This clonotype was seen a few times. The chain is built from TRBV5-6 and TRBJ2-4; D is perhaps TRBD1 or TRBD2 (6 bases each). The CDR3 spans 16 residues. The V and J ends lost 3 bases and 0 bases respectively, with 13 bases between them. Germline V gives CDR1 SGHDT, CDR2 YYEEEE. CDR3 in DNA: TGTGCCAGCAGCTCGCAGGGGAGGCTAGCCAAAAACATTCAGTACTTC. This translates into CASSSQGRLAKNIQYF.

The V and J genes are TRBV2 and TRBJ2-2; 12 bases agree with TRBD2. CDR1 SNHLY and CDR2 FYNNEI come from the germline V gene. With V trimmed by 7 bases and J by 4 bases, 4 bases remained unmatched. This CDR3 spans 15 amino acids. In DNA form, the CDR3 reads TGTGCCAGCATTATGACTAGCGGGAGCACCGGGGAGCTGTTTTTT. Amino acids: CASIMTSGSTGELFF. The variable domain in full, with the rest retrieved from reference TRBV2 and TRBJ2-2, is EPEVTQTPSHQVTQMGQEVILRCVPISNHLYFYWYRQILGQKVEFLVSFYNNEISEKSEIFDDQFSVERPDGSNFTLKIRSTKLEDSAMYFCASIMTSGSTGELFFGEGSRLTVL.

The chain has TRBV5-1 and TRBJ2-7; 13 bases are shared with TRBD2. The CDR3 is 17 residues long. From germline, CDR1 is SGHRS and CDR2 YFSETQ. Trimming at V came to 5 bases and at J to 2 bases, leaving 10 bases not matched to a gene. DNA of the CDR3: TGCGCCAGCAGTTTGACTAGCGGGGGGAAAAGGACCTACGAGCAGTACTTC. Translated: CASSLTSGGKRTYEQYF.

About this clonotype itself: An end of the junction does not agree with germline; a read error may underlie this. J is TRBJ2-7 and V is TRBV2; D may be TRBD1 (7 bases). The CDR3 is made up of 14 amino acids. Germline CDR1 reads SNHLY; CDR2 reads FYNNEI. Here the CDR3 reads CASRGNRGGYEQYF. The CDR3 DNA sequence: TGCGCCAGCAGAGGGAACAGGGGAGGTTACGAGCAGTACTTC.

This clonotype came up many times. The CDR3 DNA sequence: TGTGCCAGCAGTTTAGCGGGGGAGATCTACGAGCAGTACTTC. Its protein is CASSLAGEIYEQYF. This chain connects TRBV6-2 or TRBV6-3 to TRBJ2-7; 9 bases match TRBD2. Trimming removed 4 bases from V and 3 bases from J; junction bases left unmatched: 4. The germline gives CDR1 MNHEY, CDR2 SVGEGT. This CDR3 comprises 14 residues.

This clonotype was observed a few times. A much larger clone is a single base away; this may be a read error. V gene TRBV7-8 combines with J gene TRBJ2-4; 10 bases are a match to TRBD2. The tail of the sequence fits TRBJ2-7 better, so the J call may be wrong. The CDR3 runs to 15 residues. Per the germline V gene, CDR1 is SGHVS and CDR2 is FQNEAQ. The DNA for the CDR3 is TGTGCCAGCAGCTTGTCTACTAGCGGGATCCACGAGCAGTACTTC. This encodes CASSLSTSGIHEQYF.

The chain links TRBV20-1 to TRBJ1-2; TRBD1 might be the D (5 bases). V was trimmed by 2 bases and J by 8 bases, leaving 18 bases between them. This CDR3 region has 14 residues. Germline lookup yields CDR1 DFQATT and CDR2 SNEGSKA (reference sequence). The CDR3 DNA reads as TGCAGTGCTAGAACCCGCGAGGGGCGTGGGGGCTACACCTTC. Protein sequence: CSARTREGRGGYTF.

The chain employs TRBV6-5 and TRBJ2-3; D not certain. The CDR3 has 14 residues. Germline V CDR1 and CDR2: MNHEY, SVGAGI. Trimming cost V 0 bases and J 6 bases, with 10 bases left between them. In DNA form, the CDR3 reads TGTGCCAGCAGTTACTCGGCCCCTGGTGATACGCAGTATTTT. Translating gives CASSYSAPGDTQYF.

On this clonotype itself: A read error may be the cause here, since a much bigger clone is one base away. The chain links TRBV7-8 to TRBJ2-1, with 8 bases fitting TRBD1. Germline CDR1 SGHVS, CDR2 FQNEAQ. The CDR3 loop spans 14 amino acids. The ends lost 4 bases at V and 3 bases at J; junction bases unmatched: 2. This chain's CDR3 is CASSWDRFYNEQFF. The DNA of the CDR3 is TGTGCCAGCAGCTGGGACAGGTTCTACAATGAGCAGTTCTTC.

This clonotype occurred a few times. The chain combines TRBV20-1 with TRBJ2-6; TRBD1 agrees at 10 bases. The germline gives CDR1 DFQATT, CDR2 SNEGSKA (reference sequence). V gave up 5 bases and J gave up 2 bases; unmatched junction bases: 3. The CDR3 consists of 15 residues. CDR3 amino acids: CSASGTGAGANVLTF. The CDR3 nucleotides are TGCAGTGCTTCCGGGACAGGGGCTGGGGCCAACGTCCTGACTTTC.

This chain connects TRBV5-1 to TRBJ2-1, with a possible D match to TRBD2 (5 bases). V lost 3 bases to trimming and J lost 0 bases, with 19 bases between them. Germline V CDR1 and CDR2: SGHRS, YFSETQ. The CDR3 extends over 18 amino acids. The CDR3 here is CASSSFMLPGGSYNEQFF. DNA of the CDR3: TGCGCCAGCAGCTCCTTTATGTTGCCCGGAGGCTCCTACAATGAGCAGTTCTTC.

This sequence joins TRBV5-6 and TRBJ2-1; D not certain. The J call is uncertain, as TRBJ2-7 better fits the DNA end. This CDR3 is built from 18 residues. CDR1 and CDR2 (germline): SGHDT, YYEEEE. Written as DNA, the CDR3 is TGTGCCAGCAGCTTGGCCGAGGTGCGGCTGCACTCCTACAATGAGCAGTACTTC. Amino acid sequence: CASSLAEVRLHSYNEQYF.

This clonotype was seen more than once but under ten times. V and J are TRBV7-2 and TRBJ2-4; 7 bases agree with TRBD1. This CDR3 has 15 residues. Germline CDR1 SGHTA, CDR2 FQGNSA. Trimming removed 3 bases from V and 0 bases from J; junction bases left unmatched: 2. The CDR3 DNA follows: TGTGCCAGCAGCTTCGGACAGGTAGCCAAAAACATTCAGTACTTC. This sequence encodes CASSFGQVAKNIQYF.

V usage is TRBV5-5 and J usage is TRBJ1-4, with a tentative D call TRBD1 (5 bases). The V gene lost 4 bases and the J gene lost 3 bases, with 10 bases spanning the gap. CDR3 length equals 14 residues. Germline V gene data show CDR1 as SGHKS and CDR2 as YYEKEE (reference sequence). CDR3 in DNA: TGTGCCAGCAGCGGAGGGGCTGCTAATGAAAAACTGTTTTTT. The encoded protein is CASSGGAANEKLFF.

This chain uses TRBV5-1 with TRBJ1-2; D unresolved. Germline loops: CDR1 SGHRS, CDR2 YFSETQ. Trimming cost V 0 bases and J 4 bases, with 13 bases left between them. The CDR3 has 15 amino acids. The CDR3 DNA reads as TGCGCCAGCAGCTTGGCTCCTGGGAGCTCCTATGGCTACACCTTC. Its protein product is CASSLAPGSSYGYTF.

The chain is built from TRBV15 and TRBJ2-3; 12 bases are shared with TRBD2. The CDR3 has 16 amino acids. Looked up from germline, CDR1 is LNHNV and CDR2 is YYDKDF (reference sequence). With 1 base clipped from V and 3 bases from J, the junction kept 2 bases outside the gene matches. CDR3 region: CATSRGLAGGTDTQYF. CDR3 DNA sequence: TGTGCCACCAGCAGAGGCCTAGCGGGGGGGACAGATACGCAGTATTTT.

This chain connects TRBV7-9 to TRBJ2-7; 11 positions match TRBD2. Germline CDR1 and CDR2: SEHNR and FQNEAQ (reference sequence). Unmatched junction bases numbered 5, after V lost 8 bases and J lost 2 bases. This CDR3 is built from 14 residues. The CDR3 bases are TGTGCCAGCTCGACTAGCGGGGCACCCTACGAGCAGTACTTC. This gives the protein CASSTSGAPYEQYF.

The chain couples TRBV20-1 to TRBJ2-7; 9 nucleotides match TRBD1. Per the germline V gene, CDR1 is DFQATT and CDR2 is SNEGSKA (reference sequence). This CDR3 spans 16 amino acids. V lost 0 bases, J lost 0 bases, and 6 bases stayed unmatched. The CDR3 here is CSARDWGQGSSYEQYF. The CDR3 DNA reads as TGCAGTGCTAGAGATTGGGGACAGGGAAGCTCCTACGAGCAGTACTTC.

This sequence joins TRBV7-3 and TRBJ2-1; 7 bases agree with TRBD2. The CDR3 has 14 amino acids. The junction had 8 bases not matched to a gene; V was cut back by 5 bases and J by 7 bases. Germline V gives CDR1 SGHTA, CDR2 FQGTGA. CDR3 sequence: CASSRTGLMNEQFF. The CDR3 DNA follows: TGTGCCAGCAGCCGGACGGGACTAATGAATGAGCAGTTCTTC. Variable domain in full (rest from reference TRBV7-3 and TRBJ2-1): GAGVSQTPSNKVTEKGKYVELRCDPISGHTALYWYRQSLGQGPEFLIYFQGTGAADDSGLPNDRFFAVRPEGSVSTLKIQRTERGDSAVYLCASSRTGLMNEQFFGPGTRLTVL.

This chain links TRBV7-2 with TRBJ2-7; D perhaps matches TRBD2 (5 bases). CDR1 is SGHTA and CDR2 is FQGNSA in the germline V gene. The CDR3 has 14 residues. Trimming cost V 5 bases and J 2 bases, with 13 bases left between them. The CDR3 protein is CASSPSGPTYEQYF. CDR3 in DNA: TGTGCCAGCAGCCCGAGCGGACCAACCTACGAGCAGTACTTC.

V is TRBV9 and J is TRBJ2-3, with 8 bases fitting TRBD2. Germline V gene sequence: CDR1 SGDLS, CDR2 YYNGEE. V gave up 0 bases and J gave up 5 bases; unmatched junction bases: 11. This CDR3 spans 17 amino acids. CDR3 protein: CASSVGVVAGLEDTQYF. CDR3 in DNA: TGTGCCAGCAGCGTAGGGGTGGTAGCGGGGCTTGAAGATACGCAGTATTTT.

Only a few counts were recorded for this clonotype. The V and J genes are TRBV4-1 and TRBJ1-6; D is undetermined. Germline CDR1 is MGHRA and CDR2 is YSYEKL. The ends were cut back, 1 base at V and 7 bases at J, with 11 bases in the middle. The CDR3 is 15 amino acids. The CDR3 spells CASSQGVAGNSPLHF. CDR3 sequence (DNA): TGCGCCAGCAGCCAAGGAGTCGCGGGGAATTCACCCCTCCACTTT.

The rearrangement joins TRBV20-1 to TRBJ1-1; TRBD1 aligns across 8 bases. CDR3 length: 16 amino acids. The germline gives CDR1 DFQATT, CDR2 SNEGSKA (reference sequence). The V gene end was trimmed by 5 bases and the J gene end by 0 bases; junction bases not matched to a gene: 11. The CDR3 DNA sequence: TGCAGTGCTTCAATACCCGGGACAGGCATGAACACTGAAGCTTTCTTT. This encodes CSASIPGTGMNTEAFF.